Listed below are T cell receptor beta chains from one sample, sequenced in a study of blood T cells in healthy people across ages. TCRdb fed the 5' RACE reads into MiXCR, producing one record per CDR3 protein. The sample yields approximately 960,000 distinct CDR3 sequences, under 35% seen once. Separately, the same data were catalogued under a study of T cells of mothers and their children.

The sequencing input was blood. Source of these receptors: a woman aged 40 to 50 in good health. Each CDR3 is given with its conserved first and last residue. A clone size is listed for some rows: how often the clone was seen (once, few, many), or a class if it is expanded.

>few|TRBV5-1
CASSLAGRWIDIQYF
>few|TRBV20-1
CSASGNTEAFF
>few|TRBV14
CASSQSLGSREQYF
>NA|TRBV29-1
CSVEGQFYEQFF
>NA|TRBV29-1
CSVEGQGNPGNTIYF
>many|TRBV4-3
CASSQDQGSGYEQYF
>once|TRBV20-1
CSAPRQATHEQYF
>many|TRBV7-2
CASSLMGGDETQYF
>few|TRBV5-1
CASSLGGILGETQYF
>NA|TRBV20-1
CSALDRGGYGYTF
>many|TRBV7-2
CASSYAGTGGTEAFF
>NA|TRBV7-9
CASSRGGAINEQFF
>NA|TRBV28
CASSPRTGNTDTQYF
>many|TRBV6-1
CASVDRSNYGYTF
>many|TRBV24-1
CATSDPGRMNTGELFF
>few|TRBV12-3/TRBV12-4
CASSLLGYEQFF
>NA|TRBV5-1
CASATLGYGYTF
>NA|TRBV28
CASSPFWRDSSYEQYF
>few|TRBV29-1
CSVGSGLAVQETQYF
>few|TRBV5-1
CASSLVTGLNEQFF
>few|TRBV7-3
CASSLVRATDTQYF
>NA|TRBV28
CASSFSGSGTCEQYF
>NA|TRBV7-9
CTSSSRTGGDYGYTF
>many|TRBV6-6
CASSYGQYTDTQYF
>many|TRBV6-5
CASSGTGMNEQYF
>NA|TRBV20-1
CSARYTGELFF
>NA|TRBV5-1
CASSEITGLANYGYTF
>NA|TRBV6-2/TRBV6-3
CASSYYREHNSPLHF
>NA|TRBV19
CASSTPGQAGQFF
>many|TRBV28
CASSSPSGPQETQYF
>once|TRBV7-3
CASSLNSPRDRGNYEQFF
>many|TRBV7-2
CASSLDPGQLIYEQYF
>many|TRBV15
CATSRGADNYGYTF
>once|TRBV6-2/TRBV6-3
CASSYREGGEQYF
>few|TRBV7-2
CASSLGVAGRTEAFF